A selection of T cell receptor beta chains follows, all from one sample in a study of post-analysis software for immune sequencing data. TCRdb processed the PCR reads anew with MiXCR; each CDR3 protein has one entry. The sample has roughly 670,000 distinct CDR3 sequences, over 45% seen once. The material sequenced was blood. The receptors originated from a girl aged 2-15 years with multiple sclerosis. CDR3s include the opening cysteine and the closing phenylalanine or tryptophan. A D gene is named only where the DNA matches it firmly. Not every row has a clone size; where given, it reads once, few, many or a size class.

J gene: TRBJ2-1; V gene: TRBV7-3; D gene: TRBD2; clone size: -; CDR3 DNA: TGTGCCAGCAGCTTAGGCGGGAGGGGGCCGTTCTTC; CDR3 protein: CASSLGGRGPFF
J gene: TRBJ1-5; V gene: TRBV6-2/TRBV6-3; D gene: -; clone size: few; CDR3 DNA: TGTGCCAGCAGTTACGACAGTTATAGCAATCAGCCCCAGCATTTT; CDR3 protein: CASSYDSYSNQPQHF
J gene: TRBJ2-1; V gene: TRBV6-1; D gene: TRBD2; clone size: few; CDR3 DNA: TGTGCCAGCATCCTGGGACTAGCGGGAGCAGATTGGCAGTTCTTC; CDR3 protein: CASILGLAGADWQFF
J gene: TRBJ1-1; V gene: TRBV10-3; D gene: -; clone size: few; CDR3 DNA: TGTGCCATCATGGCAGTTATGAACACTGAAGCTTTCTTT; CDR3 protein: CAIMAVMNTEAFF
J gene: TRBJ1-2; V gene: TRBV7-9; D gene: -; clone size: few; CDR3 DNA: TGTGCCAGCAGCCGGGACGAAGGGAAATTTAGTGGCTACACCTTC; CDR3 protein: CASSRDEGKFSGYTF
J gene: TRBJ2-6; V gene: TRBV6-1; D gene: TRBD1; clone size: -; CDR3 DNA: TGTGCCAGCAGGCCCGGGACAGGGTGGCCTGGGGCCAACGTCCTGACTTTC; CDR3 protein: CASRPGTGWPGANVLTF
J gene: TRBJ2-1; V gene: TRBV14; D gene: -; clone size: -; CDR3 DNA: TGTGTCAGCAGCCCCCGACTCAACAATGAGCAGTTCTTC; CDR3 protein: CVSSPRLNNEQFF
J gene: TRBJ2-1; V gene: TRBV20-1; D gene: -; clone size: -; CDR3 DNA: TGCAGTGCTCCGGACGGGGATATGGGTGAGCAGTTCTTC; CDR3 protein: CSAPDGDMGEQFF
J gene: TRBJ2-6; V gene: TRBV7-3; D gene: TRBD1; clone size: -; CDR3 DNA: TGTGCCAGCGGACAACAGGGGGCTGGGGCCAACGTCCTGACTTTC; CDR3 protein: CASGQQGAGANVLTF
J gene: TRBJ2-7; V gene: TRBV25-1; D gene: TRBD1; clone size: -; CDR3 DNA: TGTGCCAGCAGTGATACAGGGGCCAGGCAGTACTTC; CDR3 protein: CASSDTGARQYF
J gene: TRBJ2-7; V gene: TRBV2; D gene: -; clone size: -; CDR3 DNA: TGTGCCAGCAGTGAAGTAGGATTCCAGCAGTACTTC; CDR3 protein: CASSEVGFQQYF
J gene: TRBJ2-1; V gene: TRBV29-1; D gene: -; clone size: few; CDR3 DNA: TGCAGCGTGCCCCCGGGACTTCCGAGGGGTGAGCAGTTCTTC; CDR3 protein: CSVPPGLPRGEQFF
J gene: TRBJ1-1; V gene: TRBV24-1; D gene: -; clone size: -; CDR3 DNA: TGTGCCACCAGTGATTCCTATGGGGATGAAGCTTTCTTT; CDR3 protein: CATSDSYGDEAFF
J gene: TRBJ2-1; V gene: TRBV12-3/TRBV12-4; D gene: -; clone size: -; CDR3 DNA: TGTGCCAGCAGTTTGGGAGCTACCAACTACAATGAGCAGTTCTTC; CDR3 protein: CASSLGATNYNEQFF
J gene: TRBJ1-1; V gene: TRBV15; D gene: -; clone size: -; CDR3 DNA: TGTGCCACCAGCAGAGATCTTTCGGGGAACACTGAAGCTTTCTTT; CDR3 protein: CATSRDLSGNTEAFF
J gene: TRBJ2-1; V gene: TRBV7-2; D gene: -; clone size: -; CDR3 DNA: TGTGCCAGCAGACTATTCGCCCGGGGCCCGGGTGGGAATGAGCAGTTCTTC; CDR3 protein: CASRLFARGPGGNEQFF
J gene: TRBJ1-2; V gene: TRBV20-1; D gene: TRBD1; clone size: -; CDR3 DNA: TGCAGTGCTAGTCCGGGACAGAGTATAAATAACTATGGCTACACCTTC; CDR3 protein: CSASPGQSINNYGYTF
J gene: TRBJ1-4; V gene: TRBV7-6; D gene: -; clone size: few; CDR3 DNA: TGTGCCAGCAGCTTAGGGACTTACGAAAAACTGTTTTTT; CDR3 protein: CASSLGTYEKLFF
J gene: TRBJ2-7; V gene: TRBV3-1; D gene: -; clone size: -; CDR3 DNA: TGTGCCAGCAGCTCAGGCTCGGGAGAGCAGTACTTC; CDR3 protein: CASSSGSGEQYF
J gene: TRBJ2-5; V gene: TRBV7-2; D gene: TRBD1; clone size: few; CDR3 DNA: TGTGCCAGCAGCACCCAGACAGGGACCAGCGAGACCCAGTACTTC; CDR3 protein: CASSTQTGTSETQYF
J gene: TRBJ2-7; V gene: TRBV7-8; D gene: TRBD2; clone size: -; CDR3 DNA: TGTGCCAGCAGCTTAGTTCTAGCGGGAGGTACCTACGAGCAGTACTTC; CDR3 protein: CASSLVLAGGTYEQYF
J gene: TRBJ2-1; V gene: TRBV7-9; D gene: -; clone size: -; CDR3 DNA: TGTGCCAGCAGCTTACCTAGTAGGTTGCTAGACGAGCAGTTCTTC; CDR3 protein: CASSLPSRLLDEQFF
J gene: TRBJ2-5; V gene: TRBV7-3; D gene: -; clone size: -; CDR3 DNA: TGTGCCAGCACCACCATGTGTTTCGTTAGTCGACCACCACGTTCGGAAGAGACCCAGTACTTC; CDR3 protein: CASTTMCFVSRPPRSEETQYF
J gene: TRBJ1-1; V gene: TRBV29-1; D gene: -; clone size: few; CDR3 DNA: TGCAGCGTCCAAAAGGCGGGGGTCGACACTGAAGCTTTCTTT; CDR3 protein: CSVQKAGVDTEAFF
J gene: TRBJ2-5; V gene: TRBV7-2; D gene: -; clone size: -; CDR3 DNA: TGTGCCAGCAGCCCAGGGACATCCCCCTTGCAAGAGACCCAGTACTTC; CDR3 protein: CASSPGTSPLQETQYF
J gene: TRBJ1-2; V gene: TRBV11-2; D gene: -; clone size: -; CDR3 DNA: TGTGCCAGCAGCTTATGGGCCGGGCGGGACTATGGCTACACCTTC; CDR3 protein: CASSLWAGRDYGYTF
J gene: TRBJ2-3; V gene: TRBV12-3/TRBV12-4; D gene: -; clone size: -; CDR3 DNA: TGTGCCAGCAGGGACGCGAGAGATACGCAGTATTTT; CDR3 protein: CASRDARDTQYF